The 6 T cell receptor beta chains below come from one sample, sequenced in a study of CD8+ T cells in alopecia areata. Reverse transcribed after extraction, RNA yielded cDNA as the sequencing template. TCRdb keeps only in-frame clones here, not all; method: immunoSEQ multiplex PCR. This sample yields some 150,000 clones, of which around 50% are seen a single time; just under 20% belongs to the top ten. The material was CD8+ T cells sorted from blood, obtained at week 0. All receptors derive from a human donor with alopecia areata.

This clone was seen only a few times. V and J are TRBV6-5 and TRBJ2-3, with 9 bases aligning to TRBD1. Germline CDR1 reads MNHEY; CDR2 reads SVGAGI. V shed 0 bases and J 5 bases; nucleotides not matched to a gene: 3. The CDR3 runs 15 residues. The CDR3 coding sequence is TGTGCCAGCAGTTACTCGGACAGGGGAAAAGATACGCAGTATTTT. This translates into CASSYSDRGKDTQYF.

The chain has TRBV30 and TRBJ2-7, with D uncertain. Between the trimmed V and J ends, which lost 4 bases and 1 base, there was a span of 8 bases. The CDR3 runs 12 residues. CDR1 is GTSNPN and CDR2 is SVGIG in the germline V gene (reference sequence). CDR3 region: CAWTGSSYEQYF. Written as DNA, the CDR3 is TGTGCCTGGACAGGTTCGTCCTACGAGCAGTACTTC.

CDR3 in DNA: TGTGCCAGCAGCCCTCTGGCCTATAATTCACCCCTCCACTTT. Encoded protein: CASSPLAYNSPLHF. V gene TRBV7-9 combines with J gene TRBJ1-6; the D is unclear. The CDR3 contains 14 residues. V lost 5 bases and J lost 2, with 7 bases in between. Germline CDR1 is SEHNR and CDR2 is FQNEAQ (reference sequence).

V gene TRBV25-1 combines with J gene TRBJ1-1, with D unclear. The germline CDR1 and CDR2 sequences are MGHDK and SYGVNS. There are 10 residues in the CDR3. Trimming removed 8 bases at V and 1 base at J, with 2 bases between. Here the CDR3 reads CASGNTEAFF. CDR3 bases: TGTGCCAGCGGGAACACTGAAGCTTTCTTT. Full variable domain (outside the CDR3, taken from reference TRBV25-1 and TRBJ1-1): EADIYQTPRYLVIGTGKKITLECSQTMGHDKMYWYQQDPGMELHLIHYSYGVNSTEKGDLSSESTVSRIRTEHFPLTLESARPSHTSQYLCASGNTEAFFGQGTRLTVV.

This clone was detected only a few times. V and J are TRBV25-1 and TRBJ2-1; TRBD2 matches at 12 bases. The junction had 11 bases not matched to a gene; V was cut back by 2 bases and J by 6 bases. The CDR3 is 18 residues long. Germline V gene data show CDR1 as MGHDK and CDR2 as SYGVNS. The CDR3 DNA sequence: TGTGCCAGCAGTGAAGATTCTAGCGGGGGGGCCTTTTTCAATGAGCAGTTCTTC. Protein: CASSEDSSGGAFFNEQFF.

This clone has only a few counts. V gene TRBV5-1 combines with J gene TRBJ2-4; D not certain. Per germline, CDR1 SGHRS and CDR2 YFSETQ. V was trimmed by 0 bases and J by 9 bases, leaving 13 bases between them. The CDR3 is 14 amino acids. This CDR3 reads CASSLEGRIGIQYF. CDR3 DNA sequence: TGCGCCAGCAGCTTGGAAGGTCGGATTGGCATTCAGTACTTC.